These T cell receptor beta chains were read from a single sample in a study of blood T cell repertoires in COVID-19. Measured with immunoSEQ multiplex PCR; TCRdb has only the in-frame clones, and not every one. The table shows 200,000 to 250,000 clones, with approximately 86% occurring only once. The sequencing sample was made of peripheral blood. These receptors originate from a woman aged 70-85 years with active or convalescent COVID-19. The CDR3 runs from the conserved cysteine through the conserved F or W. A D gene is named only where the DNA matches it firmly. Not all rows give a size; the values are once, few, many and, for expanded clones, a class.

clone_size cdr3_length j_call v_call d_call cdr3_aa cdr3_nt
NA 16 TRBJ2-2 TRBV5-1 TRBD1 CASSLGQGADTGELFF TGCGCCAGCAGCTTGGGACAGGGTGCCGACACCGGGGAGCTGTTTTTT
NA 16 TRBJ1-5 TRBV27 TRBD1 CASSPGTGINNQPQHF TGTGCCAGCAGCCCCGGGACAGGGATTAACAATCAGCCCCAGCATTTT
once 16 TRBJ2-1 TRBV7-6 TRBD2 CASSPSGPSGVYEQFF TGTGCCAGCAGCCCTAGCGGCCCTAGCGGGGTGTATGAGCAGTTCTTC
few 14 TRBJ1-2 TRBV7-2 TRBD1 CASSLRDRGFGYTF TGTGCCAGCAGCCTCCGGGACAGGGGGTTTGGCTACACCTTC
NA 16 TRBJ1-6 TRBV7-2 TRBD1 CASSRDRLGWNSPLHF TGTGCCAGCAGCCGGGACAGGTTAGGCTGGAATTCACCCCTCCACTTT
NA 13 TRBJ1-3 TRBV7-3 NA CASSQGSGNTIYF TGTGCCAGCTCCCAGGGGTCTGGAAACACCATATATTTT
NA 13 TRBJ1-5 TRBV7-9 NA CASSQTSFEPQHF TGTGCCAGCAGCCAAACATCCTTTGAGCCCCAGCATTTT
once 13 TRBJ2-3 TRBV15 TRBD2 CATSTGGTDTQYF TGTGCCACCAGCACGGGGGGTACAGATACGCAGTATTTT
few 14 TRBJ1-4 TRBV6-5 TRBD1 CASSYGGGGEKLFF TGTGCCAGCAGTTACGGAGGGGGCGGGGAAAAACTGTTTTTT
NA 13 TRBJ2-1 TRBV4-2 NA CASSPRPDTEQFF TGTGCCAGCAGCCCTCGACCGGACACTGAGCAGTTCTTC
once 13 TRBJ1-2 TRBV6-5 TRBD1 CASSQDRGGGYTF TGTGCCAGCAGCCAGGACAGGGGGGGTGGCTACACCTTC
NA 12 TRBJ2-3 TRBV10-2 NA CASSDTKDTQYF TGCGCCAGCAGTGACACAAAAGATACGCAGTATTTT
NA 13 TRBJ1-5 TRBV7-2 NA CASSLVGGEPQHF TGTGCCAGCAGCTTAGTTGGGGGGGAGCCCCAGCATTTT
NA 15 TRBJ2-1 TRBV7-7 NA CASSPDRLGYNEQFF TGTGCCAGCAGCCCCGACAGGCTGGGGTACAATGAGCAGTTCTTC
NA 15 TRBJ2-5 TRBV9 NA CASSVNARGQETQYF TGTGCCAGCAGCGTGAACGCCCGGGGGCAAGAGACCCAGTACTTC
NA 16 TRBJ2-4 TRBV19 NA CASSPAPRELKNIQYF TGTGCCAGTAGTCCCGCCCCCAGGGAACTTAAAAACATTCAGTACTTC
once 15 TRBJ2-1 TRBV5-4 NA CASSSKDRYYNEQFF TGTGCCAGCAGCTCAAAAGACAGGTACTACAATGAGCAGTTCTTC
NA 19 TRBJ2-7 TRBV3-1/TRBV3-2 TRBD2 CASSRRTSGGPGRINEQYF TGTGCCAGCAGCCGCAGGACTAGCGGGGGACCCGGTCGTATTAACGAGCAGTACTTC
NA 16 TRBJ1-5 TRBV7-7 TRBD1 CASSLAATGTGQPQHF TGTGCCAGCAGCTTAGCGGCTACAGGGACAGGTCAGCCCCAGCATTTT
NA 16 TRBJ2-7 TRBV21-1 NA CASSRIQGSPTYEQYF TGTGCCAGCAGCAGAATACAGGGGAGCCCTACCTACGAGCAGTACTTC
NA 15 TRBJ1-1 TRBV18 TRBD1 CASSRGNRGNTEAFF TGTGCCAGCTCGAGGGGGAACAGGGGGAACACTGAAGCTTTCTTT
NA 15 TRBJ1-1 TRBV6-2/TRBV6-3 NA CASSRQATRDTEAFF TGTGCCAGCAGTCGACAGGCCACAAGGGACACTGAAGCTTTCTTT
few 14 TRBJ1-6 TRBV5-4 TRBD1 CASSTADRNSPLHF TGTGCCAGCAGCACCGCGGACAGGAATTCACCCCTCCACTTT
NA 16 TRBJ2-7 TRBV27 TRBD2 CASSFGSSGQPYEQYF TGTGCCAGCAGTTTCGGGTCTAGCGGGCAACCCTACGAGCAGTACTTC
NA 13 TRBJ1-2 TRBV3-1/TRBV3-2 NA CASSQRVDYGYTF TGTGCCAGCAGCCAACGAGTGGACTATGGCTACACCTTC
NA 15 TRBJ2-5 TRBV5-6 TRBD1 CASRPTGGIPETQYF TGTGCCAGCAGACCGACAGGGGGCATCCCGGAGACCCAGTACTTC
NA 13 TRBJ2-1 TRBV11-3 NA CAGYRSSYNEQFF TGTGCCGGCTACAGGAGCTCCTACAATGAGCAGTTCTTC